The 17 T cell receptor beta chains in this list originate from one sample, sequenced in a study of CD8 T cells in Susac syndrome (dated by TCRdb to between 2018 and 2021). The library was produced with the immunoSEQ multiplex PCR assay. RNA was extracted with the RNeasy kit and roughly 0.5 to 1 ug was reverse transcribed using random hexamers. TCRdb reanalyzed the raw reads on its own, using fastp at Q25 for trimming and MiXCR for clone calling, and kept in-frame beta chains. Every entry covers one CDR3 protein and lists the most common genes and DNA from its rows. This sample comprises more than 100,000 distinct CDR3 sequences, roughly 96% of them detected only once. The ten most abundant clones make up roughly 0.13% of the sample. Material: CD4+ T cells from PBMCs. These receptors originate from a human donor in good health.

This clonotype was detected once. The chain links TRBV5-6 to TRBJ2-3, with 7 bases matching TRBD2. With 4 bases clipped from V and 4 bases from J, the junction kept 6 bases outside the gene matches. This CDR3 contains 14 residues. Germline CDR1 reads SGHDT; CDR2 reads YYEEEE. CDR3 protein: CASSLGLTPDTQYF. CDR3 in DNA: TGTGCCAGCAGCCTGGGACTAACCCCAGATACGCAGTATTTT.

The chain couples TRBV29-1 to TRBJ1-2; D not resolved. CDR1 and CDR2 from the germline V gene are SQVTM and ANQGSEA. Deletions cut 4 bases from V and 8 bases from J, with 11 bases between. The CDR3 sequence is 11 residues long. CDR3 sequence reads: CSVGLARGYTF. The DNA of the CDR3 is TGCAGCGTTGGTCTAGCCCGCGGCTACACCTTC. Complete variable domain (other parts from reference TRBV29-1 and TRBJ1-2): SAVISQKPSRDICQRGTSLTIQCQVDSQVTMMFWYRQQPGQSLTLIATANQGSEATYESGFVIDKFPISRPNLTFSTLTVSNMSPEDSSIYLCSVGLARGYTFGSGTRLTVV.

The gene calls are TRBV7-2 and TRBJ2-5; 12 bases map to TRBD2. Germline V gene sequence: CDR1 SGHTA, CDR2 FQGNSA. CDR3 length: 16 amino acids. V shed 5 bases, J shed 1 base, and the junction held 5 bases outside the gene matches. This CDR3 is CASSQAGLAGQETQYF. CDR3 sequence (DNA): TGTGCCAGCAGCCAGGCGGGACTAGCGGGCCAAGAGACCCAGTACTTC.

For this clonotype: At one boundary the junction diverges from the germline segment, which might be a read error. The CDR3 here is CVSSLGSVLSYEQYF. For the CDR3, the DNA is TGCGTCAGCAGCTTGGGATCGGTTCTCTCCTACGAGCAGTACTTC. The chain recombines TRBV5-1 with TRBJ2-7; D is undetermined. CDR1 is SGHRS, CDR2 YFSETQ, per germline. CDR3 length: 15 residues.

This chain joins TRBV3-1 and TRBJ1-1, with TRBD1 as a possible D gene (5 bases). The V and J ends lost 4 bases and 1 base respectively, with 13 bases between them. The germline V gene has CDR1 LGHDT and CDR2 YNNKEL (reference sequence). The CDR3 extends over 15 amino acids. In nucleotides, the CDR3 is TGTGCCAGCAGCCCACTCGCGGGGCCGAACACTGAAGCTTTCTTT. Translation gives CASSPLAGPNTEAFF.

The rearrangement uses TRBV28 and TRBJ2-2, with D possibly being TRBD1 or TRBD2 (6 bases each). CDR1 is MDHEN and CDR2 is SYDVKM in the germline V gene. V was shortened by 9 bases and J by 5 bases, with 19 bases between the two germline ends. CDR3 length: 15 amino acids. CDR3 sequence reads: CARFSRRRGTGELFF. DNA of the CDR3: TGTGCCAGATTCTCGCGTCGGAGGGGGACCGGGGAGCTGTTTTTT. The variable domain in full, with the rest retrieved from reference TRBV28 and TRBJ2-2, is DVKVTQSSRYLVKRTGEKVFLECVQDMDHENMFWYRQDPGLGLRLIYFSYDVKMKEKGDIPEGYSVSREKKERFSLILESASTNQTSMYLCARFSRRRGTGELFFGEGSRLTVL.

The V gene is TRBV28, the J gene TRBJ2-7; D may correspond to TRBD1 or TRBD2 (5 bases each). Germline CDR1 MDHEN, CDR2 SYDVKM. The CDR3 contains 14 residues. Trimming pared 3 bases from V and 2 bases from J, leaving 11 bases between. CDR3 nucleotide sequence: TGTGCCAGCAGTTTTGCGCAGGGACCCTACGAGCAGTACTTC. Amino acids: CASSFAQGPYEQYF.

The CDR3 DNA is TGTGCCAGCAAGAATAGCGGGAACACCGGGGAGCTGTTTTTT. Its protein is CASKNSGNTGELFF. The chain is built from TRBV2 and TRBJ2-2; D perhaps matches TRBD2 (6 bases). The CDR3 totals 14 residues. In germline, CDR1 is SNHLY, CDR2 FYNNEI. Deletions cut 7 bases from V and 1 base from J, with 10 bases between. Combining the CDR3 with reference TRBV2 and TRBJ2-2 gives the whole variable domain EPEVTQTPSHQVTQMGQEVILRCVPISNHLYFYWYRQILGQKVEFLVSFYNNEISEKSEIFDDQFSVERPDGSNFTLKIRSTKLEDSAMYFCASKNSGNTGELFFGEGSRLTVL.

The chain recombines TRBV7-9 with TRBJ2-7; weak D call: TRBD2 (6 bases). The germline V gene encodes CDR1 SEHNR and CDR2 FQNEAQ (reference sequence). V lost 3 bases and J 3 bases, leaving 9 bases between the germline ends. The CDR3 consists of 13 residues. CDR3 coding DNA: TGTGCCAGCAGCTTCCGGGACTTCTACGAGCAGTACTTC. This sequence encodes CASSFRDFYEQYF. The whole variable domain, filled in from reference TRBV7-9 and TRBJ2-7, reads DTGVSQNPRHKITKRGQNVTFRCDPISEHNRLYWYRQTLGQGPEFLTYFQNEAQLEKSRLLSDRFSAERPKGSFSTLEIQRTEQGDSAMYLCASSFRDFYEQYFGPGTRLTVT.

The chain carries TRBV27 and TRBJ2-7; D call uncertain. The CDR3 covers 12 residues. Trimming stripped 8 bases from V and 6 bases from J, with 14 bases between. CDR1 is MNHEY and CDR2 is SMNVEV in the germline V gene (reference sequence). CDR3 DNA sequence: TGTGCCAGCGGGATAGCTCCGGGCGAGCAGTACTTC. Encoded protein: CASGIAPGEQYF.

V gene TRBV5-1 combines with J gene TRBJ1-5; D possibly corresponds to TRBD1 (5 bases). The CDR3 runs to 15 residues. Trimming took 0 bases from V and 2 from J, leaving 9 bases between them. Germline V gene data show CDR1 as SGHRS and CDR2 as YFSETQ. Here the CDR3 DNA reads TGCGCCAGCAGCTTGGTATCGGGGGGCAATCAGCCCCAGCATTTT. Its protein product is CASSLVSGGNQPQHF.

The rearrangement links TRBV19 to TRBJ1-5; no reliable D call. Deletions cut 4 bases from V and 4 bases from J, with 14 bases between. This CDR3 has 15 residues. Germline assignment: CDR1 LNHDA and CDR2 SQIVND (reference sequence). In DNA form, the CDR3 reads TGTGCCAGTAGTAAAGCCCTCGGCAGGAATCAGCCCCAGCATTTT. It specifies CASSKALGRNQPQHF.

The rearrangement links TRBV16 to TRBJ1-4, with a weak D call TRBD1 (5 bases). Germline CDR1 and CDR2: KGHSY and FQNENV. V was shortened by 3 bases and J by 6 bases, with 8 bases between the two germline ends. The CDR3 runs to 13 residues. The CDR3 DNA reads as TGTGCCAGCAGCCACCAGGGAGATGAAAAACTGTTTTTT. Encoded protein: CASSHQGDEKLFF.

This chain uses TRBV30 with TRBJ1-1, with unresolved D. The CDR3 length is 12 residues. CDR1 is GTSNPN and CDR2 is SVGIG in the germline V gene (reference sequence). V was cut by 1 base and J by 7 bases, with 10 bases left in between. For the CDR3, the DNA is TGTGCCTGGAGTGCGGCAGAGTATGAAGCTTTCTTT. Protein: CAWSAAEYEAFF. The complete variable domain, with remaining parts taken from reference TRBV30 and TRBJ1-1, reads SQTIHQWPATLVQPVGSPLSLECTVEGTSNPNLYWYRQAAGRGLQLLFYSVGIGQISSEVPQNLSASRPQDRQFILSSKKLLLSDSGFYLCAWSAAEYEAFFGQGTRLTVV.

This chain joins TRBV6-1 and TRBJ1-1; TRBD1 matches 9 bases. Trimming cost V 11 bases and J 3 bases; bases outside gene matches: 4. From germline, CDR1 is MNHNS and CDR2 SASEGT. The CDR3 is made up of 12 amino acids. The CDR3, as DNA: TGTGCCGGGGGGGACAGGGACACTGAAGCTTTCTTT. The encoded protein is CAGGDRDTEAFF.

The CDR3 DNA sequence: TGCAGTGCTTTAATCGGGACAGGGATCAACGAGCAGTACTTC. Translation gives CSALIGTGINEQYF. The chain employs TRBV20-1 and TRBJ2-7, with 9 nucleotides matching TRBD1. Germline CDR1 reads DFQATT; CDR2 reads SNEGSKA (reference sequence). The junction had 10 bases not matched to a gene; V was cut back by 5 bases and J by 5 bases. The CDR3 loop spans 14 amino acids.

The rearrangement links TRBV5-1 to TRBJ2-1; D might be TRBD1 (6 bases). Trimming removed 0 bases from V and 3 bases from J, with 13 bases in between. The CDR3 has 16 residues. Germline loops: CDR1 SGHRS, CDR2 YFSETQ. This CDR3 reads CASSLEGQGFYNEQFF. In nucleotides, the CDR3 is TGCGCCAGCAGCTTGGAGGGGCAGGGGTTCTACAATGAGCAGTTCTTC.